Listed here are 30 T cell receptor beta chains from one sample, sequenced in a study of shared clonotypes between healthy human individuals. Clones were read by immunoSEQ multiplex PCR, and TCRdb kept only the in-frame ones, dropping some. The table lists nearly 1,000,000 clones, over 60% of them singletons, with approximately 1.5% in the top ten. Source material: memory CD4+ T cells sorted from blood. Subset noted: CD45RA-negative fraction. The receptor source for this set is a young man in good health.

This clone was seen once. The chain has TRBV11-2 and TRBJ2-7, with 9 bases lining up with TRBD1. V trimming: 4 bases; J trimming: 6 bases; junction bases outside the gene matches: 10. Germline values: CDR1 SGHAT, CDR2 FQNNGV. The CDR3 runs 15 residues. CDR3 DNA sequence: TGTGCCAGCAGCTCCAACAGGGGGCTGTATGCCGAGCAGTACTTC. Translation: CASSSNRGLYAEQYF.

V gene TRBV19 combines with J gene TRBJ2-1; 9 bases match TRBD2. Germline V CDR1 and CDR2: LNHDA, SQIVND (reference sequence). The V segment lost 5 bases and the J segment 5 bases; nucleotides outside the gene matches: 7. The length of the CDR3 is 15 residues. The CDR3 sequence: CASSASGGLNNEQFF. The CDR3 DNA follows: TGTGCCAGTAGTGCCAGCGGGGGGCTCAACAATGAGCAGTTCTTC.

This clone appeared a few times. The chain has TRBV6-1 and TRBJ2-3; D gene ambiguous. Germline CDR1 reads MNHNS; CDR2 reads SASEGT. V was shortened by 4 bases and J by 2 bases, with 7 bases between the two germline ends. The CDR3 length is 13 residues. The CDR3 DNA reads TGTGCCAGCAGTGTTAGAAACACAGATACGCAGTATTTT. Protein: CASSVRNTDTQYF.

The gene calls are TRBV5-1 and TRBJ1-1, with 9 bases matching TRBD1. Trimming removed 3 bases from V and 1 base from J; junction bases left unmatched: 10. CDR1 is SGHRS, CDR2 YFSETQ, per germline. This CDR3 is built from 17 residues. CDR3 sequence: CASSSPGQGSRNTEAFF. The CDR3 DNA follows: TGCGCCAGCAGCTCCCCGGGACAGGGTAGTAGGAACACTGAAGCTTTCTTT.

V usage is TRBV7-2 and J usage is TRBJ2-1, with TRBD2 matching over 10 bases. V lost 1 base to trimming and J lost 10 bases; unmatched junction nucleotides: 7. Germline CDR1 SGHTA, CDR2 FQGNSA. This CDR3 spans 15 amino acids. The CDR3 region is CASSLGASGRLEQFF. The CDR3 DNA follows: TGTGCCAGCAGCTTAGGCGCTAGCGGGAGACTGGAGCAGTTCTTC.

This chain joins TRBV5-4 and TRBJ1-4, with D perhaps matching TRBD1 (6 bases). The germline V and J ends were trimmed by 0 bases and 0 bases, with 12 bases remaining between them. The CDR3 runs to 17 residues. CDR1 is SGHNT and CDR2 is YYREEE in the germline V gene (reference sequence). This CDR3 is CASSLAGTRATNEKLFF. CDR3 in DNA: TGTGCCAGCAGCTTGGCTGGGACAAGGGCAACTAATGAAAAACTGTTTTTT.

Notes on this clone: Different DNA sequences within this sample yield the same CDR3. The V call is TRBV11-3, the J call TRBJ2-1, with 7 nucleotides matching TRBD2. The germline V gene has CDR1 SGHNT and CDR2 YENEEA. The J segment lost 2 bases and the V segment lost 1 base, leaving 2 bases of the junction unmatched. There are 15 residues in the CDR3. CDR3 loop: CASSLGAGAYNEQFF. Here the CDR3 DNA reads TGTGCCAGCAGCTTAGGGGCGGGAGCCTACAATGAGCAGTTCTTC.

The chain is built from TRBV5-1 and TRBJ2-7; a possible D gene is TRBD1 (5 bases). In germline, CDR1 is SGHRS, CDR2 YFSETQ. The V end lost 3 bases, the J end lost 4 bases, and 32 bases lay between the germline ends. CDR3 length equals 20 residues. Here the CDR3 reads CASSWTFELGGRVLRYEQYF. The CDR3 region has the DNA TGCGCCAGCAGCTGGACATTTGAGCTTGGCGGCAGGGTCTTGAGGTACGAGCAGTACTTC. Full variable domain (rest looked up from reference TRBV5-1 and TRBJ2-7): KAGVTQTPRYLIKTRGQQVTLSCSPISGHRSVSWYQQTPGQGLQFLFEYFSETQRNKGNFPGRFSGRQFSNSRSEMNVSTLELGDSALYLCASSWTFELGGRVLRYEQYFGPGTRLTVT.

About this clone: Other DNA sequences in this sample translate to the same CDR3. The J gene is TRBJ2-5, the V gene TRBV20-1, with TRBD2 matching over 7 bases. After removal of 6 bases from V and 4 bases from J, the junction contained 2 bases not matched to a gene. The germline CDR1 and CDR2 sequences are DFQATT and SNEGSKA (reference sequence). The CDR3 loop spans 11 amino acids. CDR3: CSAGEGETQYF. DNA for the CDR3: TGCAGTGCGGGGGAGGGAGAGACCCAGTACTTC.

This rearrangement joins TRBV6-5 to TRBJ2-6; D not resolved. The CDR3 is 14 residues long. CDR1 and CDR2 from the germline V gene are MNHEY and SVGAGI. V was trimmed by 0 bases and J by 4 bases, leaving 4 bases between them. The CDR3 DNA is TGTGCCAGCAGTTACTCACGGGGGGCCAACGTCCTGACTTTC. Amino acids: CASSYSRGANVLTF.

The chain recombines TRBV6-5 with TRBJ2-5; 12 bases align to TRBD2. The CDR3 length is 15 residues. The germline V gene encodes CDR1 MNHEY and CDR2 SVGAGI. J gave up 3 bases and V 5 bases, and 4 bases lay outside the gene matches. The CDR3 DNA reads as TGTGCCAGCAGTGCCGGACTAGCGGGAAAAGAGACCCAGTACTTC. It yields the protein CASSAGLAGKETQYF.

This chain joins TRBV28 and TRBJ2-2; no firm D call. Germline V gives CDR1 MDHEN, CDR2 SYDVKM. The CDR3 contains 15 residues. Trimming removed 3 bases at V and 4 bases at J, with 12 bases between. The DNA for the CDR3 is TGTGCCAGCAGTTTGGGTAGGGCAGGCACCGGGGAGCTGTTTTTT. It yields the protein CASSLGRAGTGELFF. The full variable domain, completed using reference TRBV28 and TRBJ2-2, is DVKVTQSSRYLVKRTGEKVFLECVQDMDHENMFWYRQDPGLGLRLIYFSYDVKMKEKGDIPEGYSVSREKKERFSLILESASTNQTSMYLCASSLGRAGTGELFFGEGSRLTVL.

The J gene is TRBJ2-1, the V gene TRBV7-8; D possibly corresponds to TRBD2 (5 bases). The V gene's germline CDR1 is SGHVS and CDR2 FQNEAQ. The CDR3 spans 13 residues. The V end lost 2 bases, the J end lost 3 bases, and 5 bases lay between the germline ends. This chain's CDR3 is CASSLTSYNEQFF. Written as DNA, the CDR3 is TGTGCCAGCAGCTTAACTAGCTACAATGAGCAGTTCTTC.

This clone occurred once. This rearrangement joins TRBV28 to TRBJ1-5; TRBD1 is a possible D gene (5 bases). CDR1 is MDHEN, CDR2 SYDVKM, per germline. V lost 3 bases and J 9 bases, leaving 12 bases between the germline ends. The CDR3 covers 13 residues. CDR3 DNA sequence: TGTGCCAGCAGTTTGCGTCCTGGGGGGCCCCAGCATTTT. Translated, it gives CASSLRPGGPQHF.

V is TRBV2 and J is TRBJ2-7; D perhaps matches TRBD2 (7 bases). In germline, CDR1 is SNHLY, CDR2 FYNNEI. This CDR3 is 13 amino acids long. With 6 bases removed from V and 7 bases from J, the gap between germline ends came to 16 bases. The CDR3 region is CASSIGGLKEQYF. CDR3 DNA: TGTGCCAGCAGCATCGGGGGGCTGAAGGAGCAGTACTTC.

The chain carries TRBV7-2 and TRBJ2-2; 8 bases line up with TRBD1. The CDR3 sequence is 15 residues long. Germline V lookup: CDR1 SGHTA, CDR2 FQGNSA. Unmatched junction bases numbered 4, after V lost 5 bases and J lost 2 bases. CDR3 coding DNA: TGTGCCAGCAGCCGACAGGGGCCAAACACCGGGGAGCTGTTTTTT. Its protein is CASSRQGPNTGELFF. Supplemented by reference TRBV7-2 and TRBJ2-2, the full variable domain reads GAGVSQSPSNKVTEKGKDVELRCDPISGHTALYWYRQSLGQGLEFLIYFQGNSAPDKSGLPSDRFSAERTGGSVSTLTIQRTQQEDSAVYLCASSRQGPNTGELFFGEGSRLTVL.

The chain employs TRBV6-6 and TRBJ2-3; D is perhaps TRBD1 (6 bases). The CDR3 totals 15 residues. V dropped 0 bases and J dropped 5 bases, with 12 bases sitting between them. Germline V gene lookup returns CDR1 MNHNY and CDR2 SVGAGI (reference sequence). CDR3 nucleotide sequence: TGTGCCAGCAGTTACTCGTCAGGGGCTGGAGATACGCAGTATTTT. This translates into CASSYSSGAGDTQYF.

The rearrangement links TRBV2 to TRBJ2-3; possible D gene TRBD2, 6 bases. V was shortened by 1 base and J by 11 bases, with 13 bases between the two germline ends. This CDR3 contains 13 residues. In germline, CDR1 is SNHLY, CDR2 FYNNEI. CDR3 nucleotide sequence: TGTGCCAGCAGTGAAGGTGGAGGGCACTGGCAGTATTTT. Translated, it gives CASSEGGGHWQYF.

J is TRBJ2-3 and V is TRBV10-3, with D possibly TRBD2 on 6 matching bases. The CDR3 spans 14 residues. V dropped 10 bases and J dropped 3 bases, with 17 bases sitting between them. CDR1 and CDR2 from the germline V gene are ENHRY and SYGVKD. CDR3 in DNA: TGTGCCAGCTCCTTTGGAGGGGATACAGATACGCAGTATTTT. Translating it yields CASSFGGDTDTQYF.

DNA for the CDR3: TGTGCCAGCAGCTATCGACAGGGGAACACTGAAGCTTTCTTT. Residues: CASSYRQGNTEAFF. The gene calls are TRBV7-2 and TRBJ1-1, with TRBD1 matching over 7 bases. V lost 4 bases, J lost 1 base, and 3 bases stayed unmatched. The CDR3 is 14 residues long. The germline CDR1 and CDR2 sequences are SGHTA and FQGNSA.

V usage is TRBV6-5 and J usage is TRBJ2-2; D might be TRBD1 or TRBD2, each matching 6 bases. With 2 bases removed from V and 7 bases from J, the gap between germline ends came to 11 bases. The CDR3 is made up of 14 amino acids. Germline V lookup: CDR1 MNHEY, CDR2 SVGAGI. CDR3 loop: CASSYGGLGGELFF. The DNA for the CDR3 is TGTGCCAGCAGTTACGGGGGGCTGGGCGGGGAGCTGTTTTTT.

This clone appeared a few times. The V gene is TRBV27, the J gene TRBJ1-5, with a possible D match to TRBD1 (6 bases). Deletions cut 6 bases from V and 6 bases from J, with 15 bases between. The CDR3 totals 14 residues. From germline, CDR1 is MNHEY and CDR2 SMNVEV (reference sequence). In DNA form, the CDR3 reads TGTGCCAGCAGGGGAACAGGGCAGAGTCAGCCCCAGCATTTT. Its translation is CASRGTGQSQPQHF.

This rearrangement joins TRBV10-3 to TRBJ1-1, with D unresolved. V lost 0 bases to trimming and J lost 8 bases, with 13 bases between them. The CDR3 runs 14 residues. The germline gives CDR1 ENHRY, CDR2 SYGVKD. The DNA for the CDR3 is TGTGCCATCAGTGAGTCGGTATCGGGTCGAGAAGCTTTCTTT. Translation gives CAISESVSGREAFF.

The chain recombines TRBV15 with TRBJ1-2, with a weak D call TRBD1 (6 bases). V lost 5 bases, J lost 1 base, and 11 bases lay in between. Germline CDR1 and CDR2: LNHNV and YYDKDF (reference sequence). The CDR3 runs to 14 residues. The DNA for the CDR3 is TGTGCCACCAGCGGCGGACAGATTAACTATGGCTACACCTTC. Translated, it gives CATSGGQINYGYTF. Based on the CDR3 plus reference TRBV15 and TRBJ1-2, the full variable domain is DAMVIQNPRYQVTQFGKPVTLSCSQTLNHNVMYWYQQKSSQAPKLLFHYYDKDFNNEADTPDNFQSRRPNTSFCFLDIRSPGLGDTAMYLCATSGGQINYGYTFGSGTRLTVV.

In this sample, this clone turned up many times. The chain links TRBV28 to TRBJ1-2; 7 nucleotides line up with TRBD1. Germline V gene lookup returns CDR1 MDHEN and CDR2 SYDVKM. The length of the CDR3 is 16 residues. After removal of 6 bases from V and 5 bases from J, the junction contained 15 bases not matched to a gene. CDR3: CASRAQGGAVRYGYTF. CDR3 DNA: TGTGCCAGCAGGGCGCAGGGGGGCGCGGTGAGGTATGGCTACACCTTC.

V is TRBV11-2 and J is TRBJ1-2; D not certain. The germline V and J ends were trimmed by 7 bases and 8 bases, with 20 bases remaining between them. Germline assignment: CDR1 SGHAT and CDR2 FQNNGV. The CDR3 runs 14 residues. The CDR3 DNA reads as TGTGCCAGCAACATAAACGGGGTTCGCCGGGGCTACACCTTC. Translated, it gives CASNINGVRRGYTF.

This clone showed up just a few times. V is TRBV7-6 and J is TRBJ2-5; D gene uncertain. Germline V gene lookup returns CDR1 SGHVS and CDR2 FNYEAQ. This CDR3 region has 13 residues. With 6 bases removed from V and 1 base from J, the gap between germline ends came to 9 bases. The DNA for the CDR3 is TGTGCCAGCAGTCAGATTCTCCAAGAGACCCAGTACTTC. Translated, it gives CASSQILQETQYF. The full variable domain, completed using reference TRBV7-6 and TRBJ2-5, is GAGVSQSPRYKVTKRGQDVALRCDPISGHVSLYWYRQALGQGPEFLTYFNYEAQQDKSGLPNDRFSAERPEGSISTLTIQRTEQRDSAMYRCASSQILQETQYFGPGTRLLVL.

The V and J genes are TRBV2 and TRBJ2-7, with 8 positions matching TRBD1. The V segment lost 6 bases and the J segment 3 bases; nucleotides outside the gene matches: 4. The germline CDR1 and CDR2 sequences are SNHLY and FYNNEI. The CDR3 loop spans 13 amino acids. The CDR3 bases are TGTGCCAGCAGGGGACAGGTGATCTACGAGCAGTACTTC. It is translated as CASRGQVIYEQYF. The whole variable domain, remainder taken from reference TRBV2 and TRBJ2-7, is EPEVTQTPSHQVTQMGQEVILRCVPISNHLYFYWYRQILGQKVEFLVSFYNNEISEKSEIFDDQFSVERPDGSNFTLKIRSTKLEDSAMYFCASRGQVIYEQYFGPGTRLTVT.

The chain couples TRBV7-2 to TRBJ1-2; D might be TRBD1 (5 bases). The germline CDR1 and CDR2 sequences are SGHTA and FQGNSA. CDR3 size: 14 residues. V was clipped by 5 bases and J by 8 bases, with 18 bases between them. DNA for the CDR3: TGTGCCAGCAGCCCGTTGTCGGCGGGGGGAGGCTACACCTTC. It translates to CASSPLSAGGGYTF.

The genes are TRBV10-3 and TRBJ1-2; D may be TRBD1 (6 bases). V was cut by 0 bases and J by 8 bases, with 13 bases left in between. CDR1 is ENHRY and CDR2 is SYGVKD in the germline V gene. The CDR3 has 14 residues. Here the CDR3 reads CAISESSLQGGYTF. The CDR3 DNA is TGTGCCATCAGTGAGTCCTCTCTCCAGGGGGGCTACACCTTC.